These 10 T cell receptor beta chains were sequenced from one sample in a study of T-cell memory formation after mild COVID-19. TCRdb reprocessed the 5' RACE reads with MiXCR, giving one entry per CDR3 protein. The sample lists hundreds of thousands of distinct CDR3 sequences, roughly 14% occurring once. The source material was PBMCs or a T cell subset sorted from them (not recorded which). These receptors came from a man between 18 and 35 years old who had mild COVID-19 (a few samples of this study predate the infection). Cell type and time point are not known.

The chain links TRBV14 to TRBJ1-4; 7 nucleotides agree with TRBD1. J was trimmed by 2 bases and V by 4 bases; bases with no gene match: 10. CDR3 length equals 17 residues. Per germline, CDR1 SGHDN and CDR2 FVKESK. The CDR3, as DNA: TGTGCCAGCAGCCCGTTGTGGAGGGGGCTCACTAATGAAAAACTGTTTTTT. This sequence encodes CASSPLWRGLTNEKLFF.

This clonotype was seen only once. The chain is built from TRBV2 and TRBJ1-5; no clear D gene. V lost 4 bases to trimming and J lost 1 base, with 8 bases between them. CDR1 is SNHLY and CDR2 is FYNNEI in the germline V gene. This CDR3 spans 14 amino acids. Here the CDR3 reads CASSGGWSNQPQHF. CDR3 nucleotide sequence: TGTGCCAGCAGTGGTGGTTGGAGCAATCAGCCCCAGCATTTT.

This clonotype was observed many times. The chain couples TRBV11-2 to TRBJ1-1; TRBD1 aligns across 8 bases. Germline V gene sequence: CDR1 SGHAT, CDR2 FQNNGV. J gave up 5 bases and V 5 bases, and 4 bases lay outside the gene matches. The CDR3 length is 13 residues. The CDR3 sequence: CASSQGAGTEAFF. The CDR3 coding sequence is TGTGCCAGCAGCCAGGGGGCGGGAACTGAAGCTTTCTTT.

This clonotype has just a few counts. The V gene is TRBV6-5, the J gene TRBJ2-7; unclear D gene. The germline V and J ends were trimmed by 8 bases and 10 bases, with 15 bases remaining between them. Germline V gene sequence: CDR1 MNHEY, CDR2 SVGAGI. The CDR3 totals 11 residues. CDR3 DNA: TGTGCCAGCTGGTCCCAGTCCCGTCAGTACTTC. Its translation: CASWSQSRQYF.

This clonotype has a handful of counts. The chain carries TRBV5-1 and TRBJ1-2; D remains unclear. V gave up 0 bases and J gave up 6 bases, with 12 bases separating them. Germline CDR1 is SGHRS and CDR2 is YFSETQ. This CDR3 spans 14 amino acids. This CDR3 reads CASSLASGFDGYTF. For the CDR3, the DNA is TGCGCCAGCAGCTTGGCCAGTGGGTTTGATGGCTACACCTTC.

This chain connects TRBV18 to TRBJ2-2, with TRBD1 identical over 10 bases. This CDR3 contains 16 residues. Trimming at V came to 2 bases and at J to 3 bases, leaving 3 bases not matched to a gene. Germline V gene lookup returns CDR1 KGHSH and CDR2 LQKENI. CDR3 sequence reads: CASSPRQGADTGELFF. The CDR3 nucleotides read TGTGCCAGCTCACCAAGACAGGGGGCCGACACCGGGGAGCTGTTTTTT.

The chain recombines TRBV6-6 with TRBJ1-2; D gene ambiguous. The CDR3 totals 10 residues. From germline, CDR1 is MNHNY and CDR2 SVGAGI (reference sequence). With 6 bases removed from V and 6 bases from J, the gap between germline ends came to 5 bases. CDR3 residues: CASRRDGYTF. In DNA, the CDR3 is TGTGCCAGCAGACGGGATGGCTACACCTTC.

The rearrangement uses TRBV20-1 and TRBJ2-7; 10 bases line up with TRBD1. The trim removed 4 bases at V and 6 bases at J, leaving 9 bases unmatched. Germline V gene sequence: CDR1 DFQATT, CDR2 SNEGSKA (reference sequence). The CDR3 consists of 14 residues. The CDR3 region has the DNA TGCAGTGCTACCCCGCCGGGACAGGGGTTCGAGCAGTACTTC. Translation gives CSATPPGQGFEQYF.

The J gene is TRBJ2-7, the V gene TRBV7-2, with 7 bases fitting TRBD1. Germline assignment: CDR1 SGHTA and CDR2 FQGNSA. V lost 1 base to trimming and J lost 6 bases; unmatched junction nucleotides: 3. The CDR3 loop spans 13 amino acids. CDR3 DNA sequence: TGTGCCAGCAGCTTAGGACAGGGTCGCGAGCAGTACGTC. Translation: CASSLGQGREQYV.

This chain joins TRBV15 and TRBJ2-1, with a tentative D call TRBD2 (5 bases). Germline CDR1 reads LNHNV; CDR2 reads YYDKDF (reference sequence). The CDR3 is made up of 13 amino acids. Trimming shortened V by 3 bases and J by 6 bases, and 9 bases separated the two germline ends. The DNA of the CDR3 is TGTGCCACCAGCAGTAATCGGGGCAATGAGCAGTTCTTC. It codes for CATSSNRGNEQFF.